These 15 T cell receptor beta chains were sequenced from one sample in a study of cytomegalovirus exposure and HLA in healthy donors. Vbeta (60) and Jbeta (13) primers were used in the PCR. Produced via immunoSEQ multiplex PCR; TCRdb's table is partial and in-frame only. The table records around 87,000 clones, around 75% of them present only once. Material for sequencing was PBMCs. These receptors originate from a man aged 35-49 years in good health and CMV-seronegative.

V and J are TRBV25-1 and TRBJ1-2; 9 nucleotides agree with TRBD1. J was trimmed by 9 bases and V by 6 bases; bases with no gene match: 17. The length of the CDR3 is 16 residues. CDR1 and CDR2 from the germline V gene are MGHDK and SYGVNS. The CDR3 bases are TGTGCCAGCAGACCCCAGGGGGGACAGGGTCACGGTCGCTACACCTTC. Protein sequence: CASRPQGGQGHGRYTF.

The genes are TRBV6-5 and TRBJ2-5; the D is unclear. This CDR3 has 15 residues. The V end was cut by 0 bases, the J end by 5 bases, with 13 bases between. The V gene's germline CDR1 is MNHEY and CDR2 SVGAGI. The CDR3 DNA reads TGTGCCAGCAGTTACTCGCCAGCCCCTAGGGAGACCCAGTACTTC. This sequence encodes CASSYSPAPRETQYF.

The chain joins TRBV19 to TRBJ2-7; 9 bases match TRBD2. The V gene end was trimmed by 3 bases and the J gene end by 1 base; junction bases not matched to a gene: 10. The CDR3 sequence is 17 residues long. CDR1 LNHDA and CDR2 SQIVND come from the germline V gene (reference sequence). In nucleotides, the CDR3 is TGTGCCAGTAGTATTTCTAGCGGGGCGCCAGTATCCTACGAGCAGTACTTC. This sequence encodes CASSISSGAPVSYEQYF. Full variable domain (outside the CDR3, taken from reference TRBV19 and TRBJ2-7): DGGITQSPKYLFRKEGQNVTLSCEQNLNHDAMYWYRQDPGQGLRLIYYSQIVNDFQKGDIAEGYSVSREKKESFPLTVTSAQKNPTAFYLCASSISSGAPVSYEQYFGPGTRLTVT.

This clone was seen just once. The chain uses TRBV10-2 and TRBJ1-5; possibly TRBD1 for D (6 bases). V shed 7 bases and J shed 0 bases, with 13 bases lying between them. CDR1 and CDR2 (germline): WSHSY, SAAADI. The CDR3 covers 15 residues. DNA of the CDR3: TGCGCCAGCAAAAAGACAGGATATAGCAATCAGCCCCAGCATTTT. It encodes CASKKTGYSNQPQHF.

CDR3 region: CASSDSSARQADTQYF. The CDR3, as DNA: TGTGCCAGCAGTGACTCGAGTGCCAGGCAGGCAGATACGCAGTATTTT. The V call is TRBV6-4, the J call TRBJ2-3; D is unclear. CDR1 and CDR2 (germline): MRHNA, SNTAGT. The CDR3 runs to 16 residues. V dropped 0 bases and J dropped 4 bases, with 14 bases sitting between them.

This clone was detected once. This chain uses TRBV7-9 with TRBJ2-3; 8 bases agree with TRBD1. Unmatched junction bases numbered 8, after V lost 6 bases and J lost 0 bases. The CDR3 spans 16 residues. Germline loops: CDR1 SEHNR, CDR2 FQNEAQ (reference sequence). Here the CDR3 DNA reads TGTGCCAGCAGGCGACAGGGGACCTACAGCACAGATACGCAGTATTTT. Its protein is CASRRQGTYSTDTQYF.

The chain recombines TRBV25-1 with TRBJ1-2; TRBD1 agrees at 9 bases. V shed 10 bases, J shed 5 bases, and the junction held 11 bases outside the gene matches. Germline V gives CDR1 MGHDK, CDR2 SYGVNS. CDR3 length equals 14 residues. CDR3 residues: CATEGGQGWYGYTF. The CDR3 nucleotides read TGTGCCACTGAGGGGGGACAGGGATGGTATGGCTACACCTTC.

The rearrangement uses TRBV4-2 and TRBJ2-5; 12 bases are a match to TRBD2. Trimming took 2 bases from V and 5 from J; bases not matched to a gene: 12. The CDR3 covers 18 residues. In germline, CDR1 is LGHNA, CDR2 YNFKEQ. DNA for the CDR3: TGTGCCAGCAGCCAAAAGACGTCTAGCGGGGGGGCTTGGGAGACCCAGTACTTC. Translation gives CASSQKTSSGGAWETQYF.

The chain uses TRBV7-6 and TRBJ2-5; 8 nucleotides match TRBD1. The CDR3 runs to 14 residues. Unmatched junction bases numbered 4, after V lost 2 bases and J lost 5 bases. Germline CDR1 is SGHVS and CDR2 is FNYEAQ. CDR3 loop: CASSLQGADETQYF. The DNA for the CDR3 is TGTGCCAGCAGCTTACAGGGGGCTGATGAGACCCAGTACTTC. The complete variable domain, with remaining parts taken from reference TRBV7-6 and TRBJ2-5, reads GAGVSQSPRYKVTKRGQDVALRCDPISGHVSLYWYRQALGQGPEFLTYFNYEAQQDKSGLPNDRFSAERPEGSISTLTIQRTEQRDSAMYRCASSLQGADETQYFGPGTRLLVL.

This clone has a single count. This chain connects TRBV6-1 to TRBJ2-5, with TRBD1 as a possible D gene (5 bases). The better agreement between TRBJ2-7 and the DNA end casts doubt on the J call. The CDR3 is 13 residues long. Germline V gene lookup returns CDR1 MNHNS and CDR2 SASEGT. The CDR3: CASSIMDTYEQYF. In DNA form, the CDR3 reads TGTGCCAGCAGCATAATGGACACCTACGAGCAGTACTTC.

The rearrangement links TRBV6-5 to TRBJ1-1, with D hard to call. Trimming pared 6 bases from V and 1 base from J, leaving 12 bases between. Germline V gives CDR1 MNHEY, CDR2 SVGAGI. The length of the CDR3 is 14 residues. The CDR3 region is CASSLINENTEAFF. The CDR3, as DNA: TGTGCCAGCAGCCTAATAAACGAGAACACTGAAGCTTTCTTT.

The chain uses TRBV6-5 and TRBJ2-1; 10 nucleotides line up with TRBD2. This CDR3 has 16 residues. CDR1 and CDR2 from the germline V gene are MNHEY and SVGAGI. J was trimmed by 9 bases and V by 0 bases; bases with no gene match: 8. CDR3 DNA sequence: TGTGCCAGCAGTTACTCGTCTAGCGGGGGCGGGGGTGAGCAGTTCTTC. It specifies CASSYSSSGGGGEQFF.

This sequence joins TRBV7-9 and TRBJ2-1, with D possibly being TRBD2 (7 bases). Germline CDR1 is SEHNR and CDR2 is FQNEAQ (reference sequence). The V gene lost 3 bases and the J gene lost 10 bases, with 16 bases spanning the gap. The CDR3 totals 14 residues. CDR3 region: CASSFGGGPYEQFF. The DNA of the CDR3 is TGTGCCAGCAGCTTTGGGGGGGGCCCTTACGAGCAGTTCTTC.

The chain links TRBV6-6 to TRBJ1-2; D ambiguous. The CDR3 is 14 amino acids. V was clipped by 0 bases and J by 3 bases, with 8 bases between them. The germline gives CDR1 MNHNY, CDR2 SVGAGI (reference sequence). CDR3 coding DNA: TGTGCCAGCAGTTACTCCGGGGAGGACTATGGCTACACCTTC. Its translation is CASSYSGEDYGYTF.

This clone was observed a handful of times. V usage is TRBV4-1 and J usage is TRBJ1-2; D perhaps matches TRBD1 (6 bases). Between the trimmed V and J ends, which lost 4 bases and 0 bases, there was a span of 18 bases. This CDR3 comprises 17 residues. The germline CDR1 and CDR2 sequences are MGHRA and YSYEKL. The CDR3 nucleotides are TGCGCCAGCAGCCTCCAGGGGTCTAGGGAATCTAACTATGGCTACACCTTC. As protein: CASSLQGSRESNYGYTF.